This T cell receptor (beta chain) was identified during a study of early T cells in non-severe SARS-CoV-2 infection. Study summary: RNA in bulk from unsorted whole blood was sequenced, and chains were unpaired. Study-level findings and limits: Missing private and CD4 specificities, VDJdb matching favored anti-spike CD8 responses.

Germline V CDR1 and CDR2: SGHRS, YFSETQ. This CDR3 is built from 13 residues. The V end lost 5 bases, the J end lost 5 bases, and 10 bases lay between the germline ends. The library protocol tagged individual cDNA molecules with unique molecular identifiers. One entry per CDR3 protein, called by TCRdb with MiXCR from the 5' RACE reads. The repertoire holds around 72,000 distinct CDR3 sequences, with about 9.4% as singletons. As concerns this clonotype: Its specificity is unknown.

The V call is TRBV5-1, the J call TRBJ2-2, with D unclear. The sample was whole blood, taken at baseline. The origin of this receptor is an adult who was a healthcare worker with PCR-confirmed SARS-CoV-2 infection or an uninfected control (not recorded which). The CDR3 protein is CASSIGRTGELFF. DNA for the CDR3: TGCGCCAGCAGTATTGGAAGAACCGGGGAGCTGTTTTTT.